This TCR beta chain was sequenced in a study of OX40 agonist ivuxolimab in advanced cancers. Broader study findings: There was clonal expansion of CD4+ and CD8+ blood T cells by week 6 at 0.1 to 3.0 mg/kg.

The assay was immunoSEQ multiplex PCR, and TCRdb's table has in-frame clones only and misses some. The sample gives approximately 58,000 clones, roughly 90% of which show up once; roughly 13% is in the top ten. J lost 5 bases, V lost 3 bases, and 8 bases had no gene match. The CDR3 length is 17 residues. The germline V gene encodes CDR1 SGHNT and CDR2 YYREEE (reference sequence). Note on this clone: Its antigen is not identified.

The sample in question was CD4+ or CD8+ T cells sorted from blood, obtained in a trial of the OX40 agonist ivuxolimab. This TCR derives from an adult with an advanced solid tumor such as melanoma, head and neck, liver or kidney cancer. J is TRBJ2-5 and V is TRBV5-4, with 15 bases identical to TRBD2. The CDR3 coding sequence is TGTGCCAGCAGCTCCTGGACTAGCGGGAGGGGGCCGGAGACCCAGTACTTC. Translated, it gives CASSSWTSGRGPETQYF.